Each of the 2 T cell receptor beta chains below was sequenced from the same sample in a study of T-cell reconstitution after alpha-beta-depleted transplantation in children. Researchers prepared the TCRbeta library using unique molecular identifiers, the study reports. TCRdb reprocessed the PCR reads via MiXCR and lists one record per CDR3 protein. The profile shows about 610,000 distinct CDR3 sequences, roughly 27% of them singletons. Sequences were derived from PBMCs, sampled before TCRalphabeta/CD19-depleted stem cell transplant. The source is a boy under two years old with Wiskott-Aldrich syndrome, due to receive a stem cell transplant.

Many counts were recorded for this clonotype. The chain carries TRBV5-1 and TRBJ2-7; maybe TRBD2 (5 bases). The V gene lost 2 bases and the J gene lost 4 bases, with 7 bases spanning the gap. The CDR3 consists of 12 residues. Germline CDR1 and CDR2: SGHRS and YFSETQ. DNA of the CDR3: TGCGCCAGCAGCTTAAGAGGGTACGAGCAGTACTTC. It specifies CASSLRGYEQYF.

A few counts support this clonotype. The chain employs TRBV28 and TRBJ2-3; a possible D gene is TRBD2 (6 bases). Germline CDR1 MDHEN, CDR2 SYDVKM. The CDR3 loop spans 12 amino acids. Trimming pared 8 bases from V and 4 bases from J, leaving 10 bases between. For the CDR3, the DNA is TGTGCCAGCCATAGCGGTGCAGATACGCAGTATTTT. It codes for CASHSGADTQYF.